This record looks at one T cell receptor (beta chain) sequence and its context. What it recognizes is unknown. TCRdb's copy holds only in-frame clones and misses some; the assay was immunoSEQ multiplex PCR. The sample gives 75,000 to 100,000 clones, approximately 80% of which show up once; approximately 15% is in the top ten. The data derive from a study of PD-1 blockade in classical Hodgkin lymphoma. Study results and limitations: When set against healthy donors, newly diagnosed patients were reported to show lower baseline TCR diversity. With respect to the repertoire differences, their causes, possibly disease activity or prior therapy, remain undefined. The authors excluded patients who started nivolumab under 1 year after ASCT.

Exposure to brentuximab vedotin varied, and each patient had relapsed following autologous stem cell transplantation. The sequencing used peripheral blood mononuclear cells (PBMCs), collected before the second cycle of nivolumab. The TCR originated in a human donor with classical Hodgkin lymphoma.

The CDR3 sequence is CASSVAVPPETQYF. CDR3 sequence (DNA): TGCGCCAGCAGTGTTGCGGTCCCTCCAGAGACCCAGTACTTC. The chain carries TRBV5-1 and TRBJ2-5; D gene unclear. With 5 bases removed from V and 4 bases from J, the gap between germline ends came to 15 bases. Germline values: CDR1 SGHRS, CDR2 YFSETQ. The CDR3 spans 14 residues.